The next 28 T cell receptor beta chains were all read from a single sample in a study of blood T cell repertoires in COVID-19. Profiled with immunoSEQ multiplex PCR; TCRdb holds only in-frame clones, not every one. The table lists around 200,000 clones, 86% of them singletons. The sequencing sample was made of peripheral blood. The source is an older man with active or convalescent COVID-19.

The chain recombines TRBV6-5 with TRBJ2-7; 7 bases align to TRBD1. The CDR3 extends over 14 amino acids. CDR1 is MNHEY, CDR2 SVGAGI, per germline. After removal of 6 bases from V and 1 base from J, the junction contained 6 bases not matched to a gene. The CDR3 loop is CASRWTGLSYEQYF. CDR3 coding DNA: TGTGCCAGCAGGTGGACAGGTTTGTCCTACGAGCAGTACTTC.

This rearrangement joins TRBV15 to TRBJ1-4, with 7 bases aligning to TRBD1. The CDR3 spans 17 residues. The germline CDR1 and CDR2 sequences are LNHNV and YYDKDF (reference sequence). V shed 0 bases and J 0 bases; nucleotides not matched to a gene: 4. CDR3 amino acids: CATSRENRGATNEKLFF. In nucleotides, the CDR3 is TGTGCCACCAGCAGAGAGAACAGGGGAGCAACTAATGAAAAACTGTTTTTT.

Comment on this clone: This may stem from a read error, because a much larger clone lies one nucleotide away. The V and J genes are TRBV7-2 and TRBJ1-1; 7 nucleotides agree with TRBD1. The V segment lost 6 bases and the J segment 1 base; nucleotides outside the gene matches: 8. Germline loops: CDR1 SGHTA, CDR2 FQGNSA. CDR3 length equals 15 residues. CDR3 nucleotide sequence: TGTGCCAGCAGTTCCAGGGGGACGGGGAACACTGAAGCTTTCTTT. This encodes CASSSRGTGNTEAFF.

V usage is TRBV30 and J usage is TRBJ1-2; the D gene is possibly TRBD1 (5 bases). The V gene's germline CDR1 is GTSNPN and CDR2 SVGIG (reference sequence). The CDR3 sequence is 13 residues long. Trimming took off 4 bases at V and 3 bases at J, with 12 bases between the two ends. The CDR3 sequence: CAWTLGGDYGYTF. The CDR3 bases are TGTGCCTGGACCCTGGGGGGAGACTATGGCTACACCTTC.

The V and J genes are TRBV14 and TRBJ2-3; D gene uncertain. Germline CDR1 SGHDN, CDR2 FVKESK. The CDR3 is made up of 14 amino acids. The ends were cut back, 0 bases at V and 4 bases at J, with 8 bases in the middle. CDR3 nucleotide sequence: TGTGCCAGCAGCCAAGAGTTAATCGCAGATACGCAGTATTTT. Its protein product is CASSQELIADTQYF.

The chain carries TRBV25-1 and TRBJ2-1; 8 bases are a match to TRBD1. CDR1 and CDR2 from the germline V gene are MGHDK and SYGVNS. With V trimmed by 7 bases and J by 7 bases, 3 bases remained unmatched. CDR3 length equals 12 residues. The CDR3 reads CASTQGANEQFF. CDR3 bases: TGTGCCAGCACGCAGGGGGCTAATGAGCAGTTCTTC.

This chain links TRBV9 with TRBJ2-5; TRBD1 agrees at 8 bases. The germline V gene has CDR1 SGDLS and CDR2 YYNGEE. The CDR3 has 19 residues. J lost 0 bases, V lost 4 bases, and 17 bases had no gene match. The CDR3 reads CASSREGEADRAYQETQYF. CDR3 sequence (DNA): TGTGCCAGCAGCAGAGAGGGGGAGGCGGACAGGGCGTACCAAGAGACCCAGTACTTC.

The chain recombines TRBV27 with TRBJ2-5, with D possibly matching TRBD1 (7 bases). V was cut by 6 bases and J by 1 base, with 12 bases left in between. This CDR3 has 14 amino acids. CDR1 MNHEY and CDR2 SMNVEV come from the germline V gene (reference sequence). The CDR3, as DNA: TGTGCCAGCAGGTCCAGGGGGGCCCAAGAGACCCAGTACTTC. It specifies CASRSRGAQETQYF.

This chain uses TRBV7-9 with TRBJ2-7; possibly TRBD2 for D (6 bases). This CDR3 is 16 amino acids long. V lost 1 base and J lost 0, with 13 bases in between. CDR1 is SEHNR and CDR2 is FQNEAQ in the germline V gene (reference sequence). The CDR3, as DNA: TGTGCCAGCAGCTTAGAGGAGGGGTACTACTCCTACGAGCAGTACTTC. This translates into CASSLEEGYYSYEQYF. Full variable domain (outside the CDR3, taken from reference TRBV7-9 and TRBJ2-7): DTGVSQNPRHKITKRGQNVTFRCDPISEHNRLYWYRQTLGQGPEFLTYFQNEAQLEKSRLLSDRFSAERPKGSFSTLEIQRTEQGDSAMYLCASSLEEGYYSYEQYFGPGTRLTVT.

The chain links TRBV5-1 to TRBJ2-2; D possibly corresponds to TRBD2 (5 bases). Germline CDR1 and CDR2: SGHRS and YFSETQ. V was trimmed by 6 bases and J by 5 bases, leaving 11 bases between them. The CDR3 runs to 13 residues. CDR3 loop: CASNPGNTGELFF. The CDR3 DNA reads TGCGCCAGCAATCCGGGGAATACCGGGGAGCTGTTTTTT.

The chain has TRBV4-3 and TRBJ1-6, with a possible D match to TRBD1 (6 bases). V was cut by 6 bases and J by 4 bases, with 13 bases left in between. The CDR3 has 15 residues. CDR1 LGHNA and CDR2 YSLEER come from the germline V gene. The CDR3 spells CASRQTGPYNSPLHF. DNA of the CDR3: TGCGCCAGCAGACAAACAGGGCCTTATAATTCACCCCTCCACTTT.

The CDR3 DNA sequence: TGCGCCAGCAGCCGAGCCAGGGGGAACACTGAAGCTTTCTTT. As protein: CASSRARGNTEAFF. J is TRBJ1-1 and V is TRBV5-1; D perhaps matches TRBD1 (6 bases). CDR1 and CDR2 from the germline V gene are SGHRS and YFSETQ. The CDR3 is made up of 14 amino acids. The V end was cut by 4 bases, the J end by 1 base, with 11 bases between.

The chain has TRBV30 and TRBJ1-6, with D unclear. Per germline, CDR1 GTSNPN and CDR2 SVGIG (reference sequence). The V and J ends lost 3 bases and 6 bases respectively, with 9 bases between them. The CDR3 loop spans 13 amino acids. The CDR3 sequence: CAWRGGFNSPLHF. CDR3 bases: TGTGCCTGGAGGGGAGGTTTTAATTCACCCCTCCACTTT.

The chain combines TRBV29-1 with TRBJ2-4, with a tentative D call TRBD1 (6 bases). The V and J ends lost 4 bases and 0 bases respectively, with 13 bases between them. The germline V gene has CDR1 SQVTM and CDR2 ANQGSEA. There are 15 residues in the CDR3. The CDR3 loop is CSVVAWGLAKNIQYF. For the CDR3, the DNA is TGCAGCGTTGTAGCCTGGGGGCTAGCCAAAAACATTCAGTACTTC.

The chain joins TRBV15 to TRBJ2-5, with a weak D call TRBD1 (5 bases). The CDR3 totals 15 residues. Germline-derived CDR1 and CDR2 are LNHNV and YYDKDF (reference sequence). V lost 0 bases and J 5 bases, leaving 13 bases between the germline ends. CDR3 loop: CATSRDYRAGETQYF. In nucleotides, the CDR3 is TGTGCCACCAGCAGAGATTATCGGGCAGGGGAGACCCAGTACTTC.

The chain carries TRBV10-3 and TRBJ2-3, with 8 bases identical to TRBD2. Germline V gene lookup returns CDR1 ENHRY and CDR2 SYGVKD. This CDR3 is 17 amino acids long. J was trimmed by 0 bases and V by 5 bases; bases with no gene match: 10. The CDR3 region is CAISYTHGGASTDTQYF. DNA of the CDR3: TGTGCCATCAGTTATACCCACGGGGGGGCTAGCACAGATACGCAGTATTTT.

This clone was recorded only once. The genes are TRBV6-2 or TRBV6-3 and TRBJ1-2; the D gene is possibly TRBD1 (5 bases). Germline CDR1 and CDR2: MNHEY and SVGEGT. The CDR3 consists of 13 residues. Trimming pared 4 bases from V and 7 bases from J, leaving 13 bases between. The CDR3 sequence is CASSWARVGGYTF. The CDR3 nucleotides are TGTGCCAGCAGTTGGGCCAGGGTCGGTGGCTACACCTTC.

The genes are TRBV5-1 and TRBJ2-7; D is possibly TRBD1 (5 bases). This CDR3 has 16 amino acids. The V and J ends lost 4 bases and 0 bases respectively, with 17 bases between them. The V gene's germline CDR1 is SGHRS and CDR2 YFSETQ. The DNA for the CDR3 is TGCGCCAGCAGCGGAGCCGCGGCAGGGTTCTCCTACGAGCAGTACTTC. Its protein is CASSGAAAGFSYEQYF.

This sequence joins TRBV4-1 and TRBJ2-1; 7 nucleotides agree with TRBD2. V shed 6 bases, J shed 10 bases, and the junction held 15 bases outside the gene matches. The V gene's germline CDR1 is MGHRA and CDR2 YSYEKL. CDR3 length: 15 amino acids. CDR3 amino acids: CASRAEGGQTGEQFF. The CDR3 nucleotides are TGCGCCAGCAGGGCAGAGGGAGGGCAGACGGGGGAGCAGTTCTTC.

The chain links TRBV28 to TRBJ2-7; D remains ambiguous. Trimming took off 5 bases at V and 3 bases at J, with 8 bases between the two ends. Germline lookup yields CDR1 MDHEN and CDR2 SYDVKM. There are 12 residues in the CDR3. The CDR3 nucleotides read TGTGCCAGCAGTGTAACACACTACGAGCAGTACTTC. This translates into CASSVTHYEQYF.

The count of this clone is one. The CDR3 loop reads CASSQRTGGGYTF. CDR3 DNA sequence: TGTGCCAGCAGCCAACGGACAGGGGGTGGCTACACCTTC. This rearrangement joins TRBV5-6 to TRBJ1-2; 10 bases are a match to TRBD1. There are 13 residues in the CDR3. Germline values: CDR1 SGHDT, CDR2 YYEEEE. V was pared by 4 bases and J by 7 bases, with 4 bases of the junction left unmatched.

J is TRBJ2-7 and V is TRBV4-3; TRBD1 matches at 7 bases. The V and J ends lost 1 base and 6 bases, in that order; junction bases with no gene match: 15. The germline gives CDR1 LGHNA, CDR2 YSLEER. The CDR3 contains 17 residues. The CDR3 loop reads CASSQGWGTAQRGEQYF. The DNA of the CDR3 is TGCGCCAGCAGCCAAGGCTGGGGGACAGCCCAGAGAGGCGAGCAGTACTTC.

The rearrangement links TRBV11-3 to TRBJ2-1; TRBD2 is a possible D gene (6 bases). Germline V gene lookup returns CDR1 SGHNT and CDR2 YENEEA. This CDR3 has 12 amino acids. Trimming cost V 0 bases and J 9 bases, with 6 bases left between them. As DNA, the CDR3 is TGTGCCAGCAGCTTAGAGGGGGGTGAGCAGTTCTTC. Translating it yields CASSLEGGEQFF.

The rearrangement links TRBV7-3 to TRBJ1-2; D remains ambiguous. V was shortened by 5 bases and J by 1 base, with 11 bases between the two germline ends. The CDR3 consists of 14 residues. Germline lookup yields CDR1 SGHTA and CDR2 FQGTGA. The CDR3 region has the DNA TGTGCCAGCAGCCTGACACCTCTTAACTATGGCTACACCTTC. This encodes CASSLTPLNYGYTF.

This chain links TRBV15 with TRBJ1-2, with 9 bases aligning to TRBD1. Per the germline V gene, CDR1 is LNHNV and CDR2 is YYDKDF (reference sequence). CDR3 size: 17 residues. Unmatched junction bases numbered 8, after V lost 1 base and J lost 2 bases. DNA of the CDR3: TGTGCCACCAGCAGAGCTTCGGGACAGGGCGCGAACTATGGCTACACCTTC. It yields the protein CATSRASGQGANYGYTF.

The CDR3 nucleotides are TGTGCCTCCTCCCGGTTGGGGAGGAGAGGTTCACCCCTCCACTTT. This codes for CASSRLGRRGSPLHF. The chain joins TRBV30 to TRBJ1-6; D is undetermined. Germline lookup yields CDR1 GTSNPN and CDR2 SVGIG (reference sequence). The V and J ends lost 7 bases and 9 bases respectively, with 22 bases between them. CDR3 length: 15 residues.

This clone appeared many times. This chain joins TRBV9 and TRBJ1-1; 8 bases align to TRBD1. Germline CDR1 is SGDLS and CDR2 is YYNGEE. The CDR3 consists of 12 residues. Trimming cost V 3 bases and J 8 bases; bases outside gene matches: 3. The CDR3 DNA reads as TGTGCCAGCAGCGAAGGACAGGGAGAAGCTTTCTTT. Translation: CASSEGQGEAFF.

CDR3 coding DNA: TGTGCCAGCAGCGCGCAAAAACAGACTAGCGGCACAGATACGCAGTATTTT. This gives the protein CASSAQKQTSGTDTQYF. The V and J genes are TRBV11-2 and TRBJ2-3, with 8 bases identical to TRBD2. Germline CDR1 is SGHAT and CDR2 is FQNNGV. V lost 5 bases to trimming and J lost 1 base; unmatched junction nucleotides: 11. CDR3 length: 17 amino acids.